The rows below give T cell receptor beta chains drawn from one sample of a study of shared clonotypes between healthy human individuals. This table comes from immunoSEQ multiplex PCR, and its TCRdb copy is limited to in-frame clones, with some not included. Of millions of clones in the sample, 95% were seen once. The sequencing input was naive CD4+ T cells sorted from blood. The source is a man between 18 and 29 years old in good health. Both conserved end residues are part of each CDR3. The D gene is left open where the match is weak. Rows may omit the clone size; those that give it use once, few, many or a size class.

j_call,clone_size,d_call,v_call,cdr3_aa,cdr3_nt
TRBJ2-5,NA,NA,TRBV7-3,CASSLSPYQETQYF,TGTGCCAGCAGCTTAAGCCCGTACCAAGAGACCCAGTACTTC
TRBJ2-7,NA,NA,TRBV5-1,CAGSPDSNRINEQYF,TGCGCCGGCAGTCCCGACTCTAACCGGATCAACGAGCAGTACTTC
TRBJ2-7,once,NA,TRBV6-6,CASRAGIAYEQYF,TGTGCCAGCAGAGCAGGGATAGCCTACGAGCAGTACTTC
TRBJ2-3,NA,NA,TRBV5-4,CASSLVGGRTDTQYF,TGTGCCAGCAGCTTGGTGGGGGGACGTACAGATACGCAGTATTTT
TRBJ2-5,NA,NA,TRBV5-6,CASSLGQGQVETQYF,TGTGCCAGCAGCTTGGGCCAGGGGCAGGTGGAGACCCAGTACTTC
TRBJ2-3,NA,TRBD1,TRBV7-2,CASSSGQVMLDTQYF,TGTGCCAGCAGCTCCGGACAGGTGATGCTAGATACGCAGTATTTT
TRBJ2-7,NA,NA,TRBV6-5,CASSYSRREGATQYF,TGTGCCAGCAGTTACTCCCGACGGGAGGGGGCGACGCAGTACTTC
TRBJ2-7,NA,NA,TRBV30,CAWTGGKYEQYF,TGTGCCTGGACAGGGGGGAAGTACGAGCAGTACTTC
TRBJ2-7,once,NA,TRBV7-8,CASNAIAPGPTYEQYF,TGTGCCAGCAACGCAATCGCGCCAGGGCCAACCTACGAGCAGTACTTC
TRBJ1-1,NA,NA,TRBV9,CASSALFGGWAFF,TGTGCCAGCAGCGCCCTATTCGGGGGGTGGGCTTTCTTT
TRBJ1-3,few,NA,TRBV7-8,CASSLAGVGNTIYF,TGTGCCAGCAGCTTAGCAGGGGTTGGAAACACCATATATTTT
TRBJ2-2,NA,NA,TRBV10-3,CAISERDLGTGELFF,TGTGCCATCAGTGAGAGGGATTTGGGCACCGGGGAGCTGTTTTTT
TRBJ2-2,few,NA,TRBV7-3,CASTPGYLTGELFF,TGTGCCAGCACCCCAGGCTACCTAACCGGGGAGCTGTTTTTT
TRBJ1-2,NA,TRBD1,TRBV6-1,CASGTGNYGYTF,TGTGCCAGTGGGACAGGGAACTATGGCTACACCTTC
TRBJ2-2,NA,NA,TRBV19,CASSIEWRVPNTGELFF,TGTGCCAGTAGTATTGAGTGGCGGGTCCCGAACACCGGGGAGCTGTTTTTT
TRBJ2-7,NA,NA,TRBV11-2,CASSLGATYEQYF,TGTGCCAGCAGCTTGGGGGCTACCTACGAGCAGTACTTC
TRBJ2-2,NA,TRBD2,TRBV30,CAWSEGLAPQKGELFF,TGTGCCTGGAGTGAGGGACTAGCGCCCCAAAAAGGGGAGCTGTTTTTT
TRBJ1-5,once,NA,TRBV5-1,CASSWQPQHF,TGCGCCAGCAGCTGGCAGCCCCAGCATTTT
TRBJ2-7,NA,NA,TRBV18,CASSLSRSGPDEQYF,TGTGCCAGCTCCTTGAGCCGGAGTGGGCCGGACGAGCAGTACTTC
TRBJ1-2,many,TRBD1,TRBV7-9,CASSFLDRDSYTF,TGTGCCAGCAGCTTCTTGGACAGGGACAGCTACACCTTC
TRBJ1-3,NA,TRBD1,TRBV18,CASSQQGASGNTIYF,TGTGCCAGCTCACAACAGGGGGCTTCCGGAAACACCATATATTTT
TRBJ2-7,NA,TRBD1,TRBV5-1,CASSLVGQGTEEQYF,TGCGCCAGCAGCTTGGTGGGACAGGGGACGGAGGAGCAGTACTTC
TRBJ2-5,NA,NA,TRBV30,CAWGMDFIAETQYF,TGTGCCTGGGGAATGGACTTCATAGCCGAGACCCAGTACTTC
TRBJ1-6,NA,NA,TRBV7-2,CASSWGRRHSPLHF,TGTGCCAGCAGTTGGGGCCGAAGACATTCACCCCTCCACTTT
TRBJ2-3,NA,TRBD2,TRBV5-1,CASSPTSGLTDTQYF,TGCGCCAGCAGTCCGACTAGCGGCCTCACAGATACGCAGTATTTT
TRBJ1-1,NA,TRBD1,TRBV27,CASSPWGQGPNEAFF,TGTGCCAGCAGTCCGTGGGGACAGGGCCCTAATGAAGCTTTCTTT
TRBJ1-6,once,NA,TRBV25-1,CASSTRPPHSPLHF,TGTGCCAGCAGTACCCGACCCCCGCATTCACCCCTCCACTTT
TRBJ2-1,NA,NA,TRBV28,CASSSLLGRTVNEQFF,TGTGCCAGCAGTTCCCTATTGGGACGTACAGTGAATGAGCAGTTCTTC
TRBJ1-5,NA,TRBD1,TRBV30,CAWTLPGTGTHF,TGTGCCTGGACCCTCCCCGGGACAGGGACGCATTTT
TRBJ1-5,NA,TRBD1,TRBV27,CASKGGRDQPQHF,TGTGCCAGCAAAGGGGGCCGCGATCAGCCCCAGCATTTT
TRBJ1-1,NA,NA,TRBV18,CASSLGRLNTEAFF,TGTGCCAGCTCCCTCGGACGTCTGAACACTGAAGCTTTCTTT
TRBJ2-7,NA,NA,TRBV19,CASTGGYEQYF,TGTGCCAGTACAGGCGGATACGAGCAGTACTTC
TRBJ2-1,NA,NA,TRBV9,CASSVGWAVSYNEQFF,TGTGCCAGCAGCGTAGGTTGGGCTGTGTCCTACAATGAGCAGTTCTTC
TRBJ1-1,NA,NA,TRBV6-6,CASSFAGTEAFF,TGTGCCAGCAGCTTTGCAGGAACTGAAGCTTTCTTT
TRBJ1-1,once,NA,TRBV30,CAGDKGSTEAFF,TGTGCCGGAGATAAGGGGAGTACTGAAGCTTTCTTT
TRBJ2-7,NA,TRBD1,TRBV27,CASSRQGAGPYEQYF,TGTGCCAGCAGCCGACAGGGGGCCGGTCCCTACGAGCAGTACTTC
TRBJ2-7,NA,NA,TRBV7-2,CASRPGQKSYEQYF,TGTGCCAGCAGACCGGGACAAAAATCCTACGAGCAGTACTTC
TRBJ2-6,NA,NA,TRBV6-1,CASSEQGLSGANVLTF,TGTGCCAGCAGTGAACAGGGCCTCTCTGGGGCCAACGTCCTGACTTTC
TRBJ1-6,NA,NA,TRBV9,CASSANHGAGDNSPLHF,TGTGCCAGCAGCGCGAACCACGGGGCAGGAGATAATTCACCCCTCCACTTT
TRBJ1-5,NA,NA,TRBV28,CASSGHPGDQPQHF,TGTGCCAGCAGTGGCCACCCTGGAGATCAGCCCCAGCATTTT
TRBJ1-1,NA,NA,TRBV7-2,CASSLVGRATEAFF,TGTGCCAGCAGCTTGGTGGGCAGGGCCACTGAAGCTTTCTTT
TRBJ1-5,NA,NA,TRBV2,CASSDQVSNQPQHF,TGTGCCAGCAGTGATCAGGTTAGCAATCAGCCCCAGCATTTT
TRBJ2-2,NA,NA,TRBV9,CASSVYSNTGELFF,TGTGCCAGCAGCGTCTACTCGAACACCGGGGAGCTGTTTTTT
TRBJ2-5,NA,NA,TRBV15,CATSRVGTYSVASQETQYF,TGTGCCACCAGCAGAGTCGGAACTTACTCGGTGGCTAGCCAAGAGACCCAGTACTTC
TRBJ2-3,once,NA,TRBV7-2,CASSRAVTDTQYF,TGTGCCAGCAGCCGGGCTGTTACAGATACGCAGTATTTT
TRBJ1-3,NA,NA,TRBV5-1,CASSLERSSGNTIYF,TGCGCCAGCAGCTTGGAGAGGAGCTCTGGAAACACCATATATTTT
TRBJ1-4,NA,TRBD1,TRBV30,CAWGGQGYEKLFF,TGTGCCTGGGGGGGACAGGGGTATGAAAAACTGTTTTTT
TRBJ1-1,NA,TRBD1,TRBV7-9,CASPGQGVNTEAFF,TGTGCCAGTCCGGGACAGGGGGTGAACACTGAAGCTTTCTTT
TRBJ2-3,NA,NA,TRBV5-4,CASSRPGGPSTDTQYF,TGTGCCAGCAGCCGCCCCGGGGGCCCCTCCACAGATACGCAGTATTTT
TRBJ2-7,NA,NA,TRBV5-1,CASSLGVSWQGPYEQYF,TGCGCCAGCAGCTTGGGTGTTAGTTGGCAGGGCCCCTACGAGCAGTACTTC
TRBJ2-1,once,TRBD2,TRBV5-1,CASSVTTSSYNEQFF,TGCGCCAGCAGCGTAACGACTAGCTCTTACAATGAGCAGTTCTTC
TRBJ2-7,NA,NA,TRBV6-1,CASIQGGSYEQYF,TGTGCCAGCATCCAGGGGGGCTCCTACGAGCAGTACTTC
TRBJ2-7,once,TRBD1,TRBV28,CASSRQGLGSYEQYF,TGTGCCAGCAGTCGACAGGGGCTGGGATCATACGAGCAGTACTTC
TRBJ2-5,NA,NA,TRBV9,CASSVAAGALETQYF,TGTGCCAGCAGCGTAGCTGCGGGGGCGCTAGAGACCCAGTACTTC
TRBJ2-6,NA,TRBD1,TRBV2,CASSGQGGPGANVLTF,TGTGCCAGCAGCGGACAGGGCGGGCCTGGGGCCAACGTCCTGACTTTC
TRBJ2-7,NA,NA,TRBV7-3,CASSVDSASYEQYF,TGTGCCAGCAGCGTCGACAGTGCCTCCTACGAGCAGTACTTC
TRBJ1-1,NA,NA,TRBV30,CAWSRSGTVNTEAFF,TGTGCCTGGAGTCGGTCAGGGACTGTGAACACTGAAGCTTTCTTT
TRBJ1-6,NA,TRBD1,TRBV2,CASRTGNNSPLHF,TGTGCCAGCCGGACAGGGAATAATTCACCCCTCCACTTT
TRBJ2-7,NA,NA,TRBV11-2,CASSLEGASYEQYF,TGTGCCAGCAGCTTGGAGGGGGCATCCTACGAGCAGTACTTC
TRBJ2-2,NA,TRBD2,TRBV6-1,CASYSGGLNTGELFF,TGTGCCAGTTACAGCGGGGGCCTTAACACCGGGGAGCTGTTTTTT